This T cell receptor beta chain was retrieved from a study of cytomegalovirus exposure and HLA in healthy donors. CDR1 and CDR2 from the germline V gene are SGHDT and YYEEEE. V was pared by 1 base and J by 4 bases, with 2 bases between. The CDR3 is 11 residues long. The method was immunoSEQ multiplex PCR; TCRdb's version includes in-frame clones alone and lacks a portion of them. The data show over 200,000 clones, with over 80% seen just once and 11% to 15% held by the top ten. Sequencing was carried out using PBMCs. The clonotype originates from a woman in her 30s in good health and CMV-seropositive. The chain is built from TRBV5-6 and TRBJ2-5; D remains unclear. The CDR3 nucleotides are TGTGCCAGCAGCTTGACAGAGACCCAGTACTTC. Translating gives CASSLTETQYF.